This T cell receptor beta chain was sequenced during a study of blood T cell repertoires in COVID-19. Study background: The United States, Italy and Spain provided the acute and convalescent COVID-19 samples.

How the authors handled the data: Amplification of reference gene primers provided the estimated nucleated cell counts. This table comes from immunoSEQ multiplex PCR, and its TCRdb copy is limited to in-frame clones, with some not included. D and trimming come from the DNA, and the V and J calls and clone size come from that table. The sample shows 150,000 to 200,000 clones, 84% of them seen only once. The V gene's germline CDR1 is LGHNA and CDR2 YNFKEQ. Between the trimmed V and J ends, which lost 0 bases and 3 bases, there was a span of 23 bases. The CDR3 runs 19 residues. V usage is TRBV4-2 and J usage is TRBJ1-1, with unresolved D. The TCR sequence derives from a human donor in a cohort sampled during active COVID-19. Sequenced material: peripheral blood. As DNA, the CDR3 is TGTGCCAGCAGCCAAGATAGGCCAGGCTCGCTGGTCGGGGACACTGAAGCTTTCTTT. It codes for CASSQDRPGSLVGDTEAFF.